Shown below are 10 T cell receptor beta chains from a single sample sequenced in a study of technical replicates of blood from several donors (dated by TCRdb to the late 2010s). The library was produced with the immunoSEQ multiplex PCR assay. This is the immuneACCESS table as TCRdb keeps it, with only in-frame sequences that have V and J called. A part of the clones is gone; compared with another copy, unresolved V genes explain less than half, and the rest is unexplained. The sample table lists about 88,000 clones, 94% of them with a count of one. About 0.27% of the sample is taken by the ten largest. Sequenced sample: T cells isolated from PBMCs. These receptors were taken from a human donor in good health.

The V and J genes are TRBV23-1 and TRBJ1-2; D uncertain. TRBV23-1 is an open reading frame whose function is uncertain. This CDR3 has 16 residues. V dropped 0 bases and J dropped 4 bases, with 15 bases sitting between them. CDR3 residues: CASSQSRRERGYGYTF. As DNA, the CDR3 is TGCGCCAGCAGTCAATCCAGGAGGGAGAGAGGCTATGGCTACACCTTC.

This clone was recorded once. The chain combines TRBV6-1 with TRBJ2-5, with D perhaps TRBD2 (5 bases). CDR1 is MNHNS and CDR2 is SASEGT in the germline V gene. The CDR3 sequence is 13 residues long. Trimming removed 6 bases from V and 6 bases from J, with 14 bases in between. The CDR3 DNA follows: TGTGCCAGCAGAACCGAACTAGGGAAGACCCAGTACTTC. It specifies CASRTELGKTQYF.

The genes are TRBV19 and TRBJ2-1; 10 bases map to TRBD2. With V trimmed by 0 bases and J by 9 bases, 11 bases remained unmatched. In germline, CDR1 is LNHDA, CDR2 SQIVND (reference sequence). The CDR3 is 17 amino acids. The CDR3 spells CASSIDLASGSFAEQFF. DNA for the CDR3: TGTGCCAGTAGTATAGATCTCGCTAGCGGGAGTTTTGCTGAGCAGTTCTTC.

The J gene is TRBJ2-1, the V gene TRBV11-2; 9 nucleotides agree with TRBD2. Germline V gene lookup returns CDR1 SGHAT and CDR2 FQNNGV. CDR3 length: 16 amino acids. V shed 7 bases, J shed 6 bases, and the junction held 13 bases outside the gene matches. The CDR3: CASNQFGGLALNEQFF. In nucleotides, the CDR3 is TGTGCCAGCAACCAATTCGGGGGACTAGCCCTCAATGAGCAGTTCTTC.

CDR3 protein: CASGRSGEETQYF. The CDR3 DNA sequence: TGTGCCAGCGGTCGTAGCGGAGAAGAGACCCAGTACTTC. The V and J genes are TRBV6-5 and TRBJ2-5; TRBD2 might be the D (6 bases). The V end was cut by 8 bases, the J end by 3 bases, with 13 bases between. CDR1 and CDR2 from the germline V gene are MNHEY and SVGAGI. This CDR3 spans 13 amino acids.

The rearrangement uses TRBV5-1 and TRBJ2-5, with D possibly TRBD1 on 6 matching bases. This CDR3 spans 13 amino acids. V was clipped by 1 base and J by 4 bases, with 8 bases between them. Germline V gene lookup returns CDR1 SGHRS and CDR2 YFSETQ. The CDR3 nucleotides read TGCGCCAGCAGCTTGACAGGGAGAGAGACCCAGTACTTC. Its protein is CASSLTGRETQYF. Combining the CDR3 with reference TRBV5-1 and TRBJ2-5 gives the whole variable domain KAGVTQTPRYLIKTRGQQVTLSCSPISGHRSVSWYQQTPGQGLQFLFEYFSETQRNKGNFPGRFSGRQFSNSRSEMNVSTLELGDSALYLCASSLTGRETQYFGPGTRLLVL.

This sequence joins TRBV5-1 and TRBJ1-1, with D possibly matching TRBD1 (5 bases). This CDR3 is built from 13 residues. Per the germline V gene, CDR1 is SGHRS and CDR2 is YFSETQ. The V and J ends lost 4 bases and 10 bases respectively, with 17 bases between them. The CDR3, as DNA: TGCGCCAGCAGCGCCTTACAGGAGCCCGGAGCTTTCTTT. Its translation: CASSALQEPGAFF.

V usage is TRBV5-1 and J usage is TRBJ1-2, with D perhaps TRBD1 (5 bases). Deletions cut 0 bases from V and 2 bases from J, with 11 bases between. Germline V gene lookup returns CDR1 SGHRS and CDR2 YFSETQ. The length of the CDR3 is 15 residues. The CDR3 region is CASSLGTGDNYGYTF. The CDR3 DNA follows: TGCGCCAGCAGCTTGGGAACGGGGGACAACTATGGCTACACCTTC.

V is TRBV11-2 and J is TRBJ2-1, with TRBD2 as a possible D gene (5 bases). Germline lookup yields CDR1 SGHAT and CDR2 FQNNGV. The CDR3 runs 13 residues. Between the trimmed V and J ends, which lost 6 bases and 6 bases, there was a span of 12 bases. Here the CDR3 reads CASSSFAGNEQFF. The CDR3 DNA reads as TGTGCCAGCAGTTCATTTGCGGGCAATGAGCAGTTCTTC.

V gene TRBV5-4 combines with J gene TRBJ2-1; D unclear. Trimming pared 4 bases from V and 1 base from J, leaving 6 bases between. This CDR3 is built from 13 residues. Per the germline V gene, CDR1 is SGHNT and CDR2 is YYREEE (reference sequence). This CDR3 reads CASSLYSYNEQFF. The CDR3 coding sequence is TGTGCCAGCAGCCTCTATTCCTACAATGAGCAGTTCTTC.